This T cell receptor beta chain was obtained from a study of T cell responses to AZD1222 COVID-19 vaccine. Trimming took 3 bases from V and 5 from J, leaving 14 bases between them. The V gene's germline CDR1 is SGHRS and CDR2 YFSETQ. The CDR3 extends over 14 amino acids. On this clone itself: As yet, its antigen is unknown.

General study results and limits: Repertoires were sampled only after the peak T cell response. Donors were chiefly white British, with a greater number of females, and clonal diversity was perhaps underestimated.

Clones were read by immunoSEQ multiplex PCR, and TCRdb kept only the in-frame ones, dropping some. The profile shows roughly 150,000 clones, approximately 83% of them singletons. The specimen was peripheral blood, collected on day 0 of AZD1222 vaccination. The source of this sequence is an adult in good health. The chain couples TRBV5-1 to TRBJ2-5, with D perhaps given as TRBD1 or TRBD2 (5 bases each). The CDR3 bases are TGCGCCAGCAGCTCACTCCTCAGGGAGGAGACCCAGTACTTC. Protein product: CASSSLLREETQYF.